Here is one T cell receptor (beta chain) with its context. Its antigen remains undetermined. Base-call qualities are not available, and no considerably larger clone is one nucleotide away. This entry comes from a study of shared clonotypes between healthy human individuals (dated by TCRdb to about 2020). About the full investigation: The cohort comprised two women and three men aged 18 to 49 years. For each donor, three plates each were used for CD4 naive and CD4 memory, two plates were used for CD8 naive, and one plate was used for CD8 memory. To estimate repertoire size and how much clonotypes are shared between individuals, the study performed deep sequencing of blood TCR repertoires from a few healthy adults. To increase sequencing depth and limit assay-specific biases, different laboratories used diverse techniques to prepare libraries and sequence TCR repertoires. Between about 0.8 and 9.5 billion PBMCs per donor were obtained by leukapheresis.

The full study reports these points: Sampling was restricted to blood, and TCR repertoires in tissues likely differ from the TCR repertoires found in blood. Across four donors, approximately 5% of naive CD4, roughly 3.3% of naive CD8, approximately 2.5% of memory CD4, and approximately 0.4% of memory CD8 clonotypes were shared. Naive subsets generally had larger estimated clonotype richness than memory subsets did. Clonotypes shared by all four sorted-subset donors showed higher generation probabilities than non-shared clonotypes. The small number of donors limited the genetic and exposure-history diversity represented. Pairwise subsampling led to the expectation that sequencing depth would affect the degree of clonotype sharing among donors. Rarefaction of sorted-subset datasets indicated incomplete sequencing despite the large sequencing depth.

TCR CDR3 regions were amplified from genomic DNA by multiplex PCR using the deep immunoSEQ assay. Extracted genomic DNA from each cell subset was spread evenly across all wells of several immunoSEQ 96-well plates, with each plate serving as a replicate. Each replicate PCR for sorted subsets received around 200 ng genomic DNA, equal to some 32,000 T cell genomes. The purified libraries were quantified using a Qubit 3.0 fluorometer, sized with a Bioanalyzer 2100, and then quantified again using the KAPA Library Quantification kit. Every immunoSEQ 96-well plate was sequenced on a dedicated single-read 150-cycle Illumina NextSeq 550 flow cell. In the authors' own workflow: The immunoSEQ output contained only junctional sequences without quality scores, so filtering could not match that applied to full-length reads. To assign V/J genes and CDR3, sequences were annotated using PyIR, a Python wrapper for IgBLAST v1.9, with IMGT germline references. Reads with weak V/J assignments (E-value above 1e-6), missing CDR3, stop codons, out-of-frame junctions, or ambiguous translated residues were removed. V3J clonotypes were defined by identical inferred V gene, J gene, and CDR3 amino acid sequence. The percentage overlap between two repertoires was calculated by dividing the number of shared unique clonotypes by the size of the smaller repertoire. Repertoire richness was assessed with RTK rarefaction, the Chao1 estimator, and Recon v2.1 estimates of unobserved clonotypes. Generation probabilities for all TCRbeta clonotypes obtained by the gDNA method from a handful of donors were computed using OLGA. The table was pulled from immuneACCESS by TCRdb, which kept in-frame rearrangements only. Such tables lose some clones; where checked, under half of the loss comes from unresolved V genes, and the rest has no known cause. V, J and clone size were drawn from that table, and D and trimming were deduced from the DNA. Across this sample there are 1.5 million to 2.5 million clones, with approximately 94% seen only once. The top ten clonotypes cover more than 0.95% of the sample.

CD8 naive samples were obtained by positive selection for CCR7 among CD45RO-negative cells, yielding a CD45RA+CCR7+ population from which TemRA cells were excluded. The donors were healthy, HIV-negative adults with no recently reported acute infections or vaccinations. All donors were Caucasian adults living in Nashville, Tennessee, USA. Blood was obtained by leukapheresis, after which PBMCs were separated by Ficoll-Histopaque density gradient centrifugation and cryopreserved in liquid nitrogen vapor phase. Analytical flow cytometry was used to check the purity and quantity of each magnetically sorted T cell population. Genomic DNA was isolated from every sorted fraction and measured by UV absorbance on a Nanodrop 2000c. V is pared back by 4 bases and J by 3 bases, with 8 bases lying between the germline termini. The germline V gene encodes CDR1 SGHAT and CDR2 FQNNGV. The CDR3 measures 13 amino acids from cysteine to phenylalanine. Of all the DNA, just the CDR3 is kept, 39 bases in frame from base 1.

The receptor was isolated from a man in his late teens or twenties in good health. Recombination joined TRBV11-2 with TRBJ2-3; no D gene can be assigned with confidence. Source material: naive CD8+ T cells sorted from blood. In the paper's terms, the cell subset or site label means: CD45RA+CCR7+. The CDR3 reads CASSSVDTDTQYF. In nucleotides, the sequence is TGTGCCAGCAGCTCGGTTGATACAGATACGCAGTATTTT.